The clone carrying this TCR beta chain turned up a few times. This sample was taken from a study of blood T cell repertoires in COVID-19. The repertoire was sequenced with immunoSEQ multiplex PCR; TCRdb's copy has only in-frame clones and lacks some. The sample gives about 86,000 clones, approximately 79% of which show up once; 11% is in the top ten. The V end lost 1 base, the J end lost 9 bases, and 7 bases lay between the germline ends. CDR1 is SGHAT and CDR2 is FQNNGV in the germline V gene. This CDR3 is 13 amino acids long. The chain recombines TRBV11-2 with TRBJ1-6; D unclear. The sample taken for sequencing was peripheral blood. The receptor was isolated from a man between 65 and 80 years old with acute or convalescent COVID-19. CDR3 residues: CASSLATVSPLHF. For the CDR3, the DNA is TGTGCCAGCAGCTTAGCTACAGTTTCACCCCTCCACTTT.